A selection of T cell receptor beta chains follows, all from one sample in a study of somatic mutations in cytotoxic T cells in rheumatoid arthritis. Profiling relied on immunoSEQ multiplex PCR, and the TCRdb table lists in-frame clones only, not all of them. The sample records 15,000 or so clones, about four fifths being singletons. The sample taken for sequencing was CD8+ T cells sorted from blood. Every receptor here comes from a woman between 50 and 59 years old with rheumatoid arthritis. Both conserved end residues are part of each CDR3. Each record gives: J gene, clone size, D gene, V gene, CDR3 length, CDR3 DNA, CDR3 protein. A D gene is named only where the DNA matches it firmly. The size field is filled for only some rows; it gives once, few, many or a size class.

j_call: TRBJ2-3; clone_size: .; d_call: TRBD2; v_call: TRBV28; cdr3_length: 21; cdr3_nt: TGTGCCAGCAGTTTCTCCCACACACCGGGACTAGAGTATGGGATCACAGATACGCAGTATTTT; cdr3_aa: CASSFSHTPGLEYGITDTQYF
j_call: TRBJ2-2; clone_size: .; d_call: TRBD2; v_call: TRBV27; cdr3_length: 11; cdr3_nt: TGTGCCAGCAGGGGAGGGGGGGAGCTGTTTTTT; cdr3_aa: CASRGGGELFF
j_call: TRBJ1-5; clone_size: .; d_call: TRBD1; v_call: TRBV15; cdr3_length: 16; cdr3_nt: TGTGCCACCAGCGGAGGGACAGATTTTAGCAATCAGCCCCAGCATTTT; cdr3_aa: CATSGGTDFSNQPQHF
j_call: TRBJ2-3; clone_size: .; d_call: .; v_call: TRBV11-2; cdr3_length: 13; cdr3_nt: TGTGCCAGCAGCTTAGCCATCACAGATACGCAGTATTTT; cdr3_aa: CASSLAITDTQYF
j_call: TRBJ2-7; clone_size: .; d_call: .; v_call: TRBV19; cdr3_length: 12; cdr3_nt: TGTGCCAGTAGCCGGACCCCCTACGAGCAGTACTTC; cdr3_aa: CASSRTPYEQYF
j_call: TRBJ2-7; clone_size: few; d_call: TRBD1; v_call: TRBV7-6; cdr3_length: 13; cdr3_nt: TGTGCCAGCGGACAGGGGCTATCCTACGAGCAGTACTTC; cdr3_aa: CASGQGLSYEQYF
j_call: TRBJ2-7; clone_size: few; d_call: .; v_call: TRBV4-2; cdr3_length: 17; cdr3_nt: TGTGCCAGCAGCCCCTCCTCCTCCGGGAACCAGCCCTACGAGCAGTACTTC; cdr3_aa: CASSPSSSGNQPYEQYF
j_call: TRBJ1-3; clone_size: few; d_call: .; v_call: TRBV19; cdr3_length: 17; cdr3_nt: TGTGCCAGTAGCACCATGGACAGACCTAACTCTGGAAACACCATATATTTT; cdr3_aa: CASSTMDRPNSGNTIYF
j_call: TRBJ1-1; clone_size: few; d_call: .; v_call: TRBV29-1; cdr3_length: 13; cdr3_nt: TGCAGCGTTGATCTCGGGGGGAACACTGAAGCTTTCTTT; cdr3_aa: CSVDLGGNTEAFF
j_call: TRBJ2-7; clone_size: .; d_call: .; v_call: TRBV7-9; cdr3_length: 12; cdr3_nt: TGTGCCAGCAGGGACGGGGGATACGAGCAGTACTTC; cdr3_aa: CASRDGGYEQYF
j_call: TRBJ1-1; clone_size: few; d_call: .; v_call: TRBV7-9; cdr3_length: 14; cdr3_nt: TGTGCCAGCAGCTTAGGTCCAGGGAACACTGAAGCTTTCTTT; cdr3_aa: CASSLGPGNTEAFF
j_call: TRBJ2-5; clone_size: .; d_call: TRBD2; v_call: TRBV29-1; cdr3_length: 14; cdr3_nt: TGCAGCGTGGATGGACTAGCGGGAGAAGAGACCCAGTACTTC; cdr3_aa: CSVDGLAGEETQYF
j_call: TRBJ2-6; clone_size: .; d_call: .; v_call: TRBV9; cdr3_length: 13; cdr3_nt: TGTGCCAGCAGCGGCTCTGGGGCCAACGTCCTGACTTTC; cdr3_aa: CASSGSGANVLTF
j_call: TRBJ2-5; clone_size: .; d_call: TRBD1; v_call: TRBV7-9; cdr3_length: 15; cdr3_nt: TGTGCCAGCAGCTTAGAACAGGGGGCCTTGGAGACCCAGTACTTC; cdr3_aa: CASSLEQGALETQYF
j_call: TRBJ2-2; clone_size: once; d_call: .; v_call: TRBV5-1; cdr3_length: 15; cdr3_nt: TGCGCCAGCAGCAACCCAGGGCAGAACACCGGGGAGCTGTTTTTT; cdr3_aa: CASSNPGQNTGELFF
j_call: TRBJ1-2; clone_size: .; d_call: TRBD1; v_call: TRBV5-1; cdr3_length: 16; cdr3_nt: TGCGCCAGCAGCTTGGTTGGACAGGGGACTGGGGGAGGCTACACCTTC; cdr3_aa: CASSLVGQGTGGGYTF
j_call: TRBJ2-3; clone_size: .; d_call: .; v_call: TRBV6-4; cdr3_length: 17; cdr3_nt: TGTGCCAGCAGTGAAGTAGGACACCTCGCCGGCGCAGATACGCAGTATTTT; cdr3_aa: CASSEVGHLAGADTQYF
j_call: TRBJ1-1; clone_size: large; d_call: .; v_call: TRBV5-6; cdr3_length: 14; cdr3_nt: TGTGCCAGCAGCCGAAGTGGGAAGAACACTGAAGCTTTCTTT; cdr3_aa: CASSRSGKNTEAFF
j_call: TRBJ2-1; clone_size: .; d_call: TRBD1; v_call: TRBV10-2; cdr3_length: 16; cdr3_nt: TGCGCCAGCAGTGAGAGAGACAGGGGAACCTACAATGAGCAGTTCTTC; cdr3_aa: CASSERDRGTYNEQFF
j_call: TRBJ2-5; clone_size: .; d_call: TRBD2; v_call: TRBV5-6; cdr3_length: 13; cdr3_nt: TGTGCCAGCACAAATTTGGGGGGGGAGACCCAGTACTTC; cdr3_aa: CASTNLGGETQYF
j_call: TRBJ1-4; clone_size: .; d_call: .; v_call: TRBV4-1; cdr3_length: 15; cdr3_nt: TGCGCCAGCAGCCAACCGGGACAATGGGATGAAAAACTGTTTTTT; cdr3_aa: CASSQPGQWDEKLFF
j_call: TRBJ1-1; clone_size: .; d_call: .; v_call: TRBV6-5; cdr3_length: 13; cdr3_nt: TGTGCCAGCAGTTACTCATCGAACACTGAAGCTTTCTTT; cdr3_aa: CASSYSSNTEAFF
j_call: TRBJ2-1; clone_size: .; d_call: .; v_call: TRBV11-2; cdr3_length: 15; cdr3_nt: TGTGCCAGCAGCTTAGACCAGCGGGCCTACAATGAGCAGTTCTTC; cdr3_aa: CASSLDQRAYNEQFF
j_call: TRBJ2-7; clone_size: .; d_call: .; v_call: TRBV4-1; cdr3_length: 14; cdr3_nt: TGCGCCAGCAGCCAAGATTCCGGGTTGGACGAGCAGTACTTC; cdr3_aa: CASSQDSGLDEQYF
j_call: TRBJ2-3; clone_size: medium-sized; d_call: TRBD2; v_call: TRBV9; cdr3_length: 17; cdr3_nt: TGTGCCAGCAGCGACGGACTAGCGGGAGAAGGGACAGATACGCAGTATTTT; cdr3_aa: CASSDGLAGEGTDTQYF
j_call: TRBJ1-1; clone_size: few; d_call: TRBD1; v_call: TRBV19; cdr3_length: 15; cdr3_nt: TGTGCCAGTAGTATTTTAGGGACAGGGGACACTGAAGCTTTCTTT; cdr3_aa: CASSILGTGDTEAFF
j_call: TRBJ2-1; clone_size: .; d_call: TRBD2; v_call: TRBV27; cdr3_length: 17; cdr3_nt: TGTGCCAGCAGTTTAATCTCTAGCGGGTACTCCTACAATGAGCAGTTCTTC; cdr3_aa: CASSLISSGYSYNEQFF
j_call: TRBJ2-1; clone_size: once; d_call: .; v_call: TRBV27; cdr3_length: 15; cdr3_nt: TGTGCCAGCAGTACAAACAGGTCCCCCTACAATGAGCAGTTCTTC; cdr3_aa: CASSTNRSPYNEQFF
j_call: TRBJ1-4; clone_size: .; d_call: .; v_call: TRBV7-9; cdr3_length: 12; cdr3_nt: TGTGCCAGCAGCTTCTTTCTAGAAAAACTGTTTTTT; cdr3_aa: CASSFFLEKLFF
j_call: TRBJ2-5; clone_size: .; d_call: TRBD2; v_call: TRBV5-6; cdr3_length: 15; cdr3_nt: TGTGCCAGCACCCTTTGGGCGGGGGGCCAAGAGACCCAGTACTTC; cdr3_aa: CASTLWAGGQETQYF
j_call: TRBJ2-5; clone_size: .; d_call: TRBD2; v_call: TRBV7-3; cdr3_length: 16; cdr3_nt: TGTGCCAGCAGCTTGCGACTAGCGGGAGGGTGGGAGACCCAGTACTTC; cdr3_aa: CASSLRLAGGWETQYF
j_call: TRBJ2-1; clone_size: .; d_call: .; v_call: TRBV9; cdr3_length: 14; cdr3_nt: TGTGCCAGCAGCGTAAACACAGCGTACAATGAGCAGTTCTTC; cdr3_aa: CASSVNTAYNEQFF
j_call: TRBJ1-1; clone_size: .; d_call: .; v_call: TRBV6-5; cdr3_length: 14; cdr3_nt: TGTGCCAGCAGTTCGTGGGGGTCGAACACTGAAGCTTTCTTT; cdr3_aa: CASSSWGSNTEAFF
j_call: TRBJ2-1; clone_size: .; d_call: .; v_call: TRBV19; cdr3_length: 14; cdr3_nt: TGTGCCAGTAGTGACGGAAACAGCTACAATGAGCAGTTCTTC; cdr3_aa: CASSDGNSYNEQFF
j_call: TRBJ2-3; clone_size: .; d_call: .; v_call: TRBV11-2; cdr3_length: 15; cdr3_nt: TGTGCCAGCAGCCCCCCACTAAAGAGCACAGATACGCAGTATTTT; cdr3_aa: CASSPPLKSTDTQYF
j_call: TRBJ1-1; clone_size: few; d_call: .; v_call: TRBV14; cdr3_length: 13; cdr3_nt: TGTGCCAGCAGCCCTTATTTAAACACTGAAGCTTTCTTT; cdr3_aa: CASSPYLNTEAFF
j_call: TRBJ2-7; clone_size: .; d_call: .; v_call: TRBV19; cdr3_length: 14; cdr3_nt: TGTGCCAGTAGTGAGACACAGGCTAGCGACGAGCAGTACTTC; cdr3_aa: CASSETQASDEQYF
j_call: TRBJ2-7; clone_size: .; d_call: .; v_call: TRBV6-5; cdr3_length: 13; cdr3_nt: TGTGCCAGCAGTTATCTACAGGGCTACGAGCAGTACTTC; cdr3_aa: CASSYLQGYEQYF
j_call: TRBJ2-7; clone_size: .; d_call: .; v_call: TRBV7-9; cdr3_length: 12; cdr3_nt: TGTGCCAGCAGCCTACAGGGTCTCGAGCAGTACTTC; cdr3_aa: CASSLQGLEQYF
j_call: TRBJ2-2; clone_size: .; d_call: TRBD2; v_call: TRBV19; cdr3_length: 15; cdr3_nt: TGTGCCAGTAGTCTAGCGGGAGATCGCACCGGGGAGCTGTTTTTT; cdr3_aa: CASSLAGDRTGELFF
j_call: TRBJ2-1; clone_size: few; d_call: TRBD2; v_call: TRBV19; cdr3_length: 15; cdr3_nt: TGTGCCAGTAGTACCTTAGCGGGGGGGCTCGATGAGCAGTTCTTC; cdr3_aa: CASSTLAGGLDEQFF
j_call: TRBJ2-5; clone_size: .; d_call: TRBD1; v_call: TRBV15; cdr3_length: 15; cdr3_nt: TGTGCCACCAGCAGAGGACAGGGGATTTTGGAGACCCAGTACTTC; cdr3_aa: CATSRGQGILETQYF
j_call: TRBJ2-7; clone_size: few; d_call: .; v_call: TRBV13; cdr3_length: 12; cdr3_nt: TGTGCCAGCAGCTTAAGGAGCTACGAGCAGTACTTC; cdr3_aa: CASSLRSYEQYF